This T cell receptor beta chain was profiled in a study of blood T cells in healthy people across ages. Across the whole study: For every two T cells, template switching captured about one barcoded beta molecule.

This clonotype has only a few counts. It was with a sample-barcoded 5' primer and a J-beta primer mix that a second PCR of roughly 6 to 12 cycles was run. TCRdb re-analysed the 5' RACE reads in MiXCR, keeping a single row per CDR3 protein. This sample has over a million distinct CDR3 sequences, with around 45% found just once. V lost 4 bases, J lost 5 bases, and 12 bases lay in between. The CDR3 runs to 13 residues. In germline, CDR1 is SGHRS, CDR2 YFSETQ. This receptor was taken from a woman between 55 and 75 years old in good health. The sequenced material came from blood. The gene calls are TRBV5-1 and TRBJ2-5; possibly TRBD1 or TRBD2 for D (5 bases each). CDR3 sequence reads: CASSPSWGETQYF. The CDR3 DNA reads as TGCGCCAGCAGCCCCTCCTGGGGGGAGACCCAGTACTTC.